One and the same sample provided the 7 T cell receptor beta chains below, sequenced in a study of blood T cell repertoires in COVID-19. TCRdb's table, derived via immunoSEQ multiplex PCR, lists solely in-frame clones and lacks some. The data contain 150,000 to 200,000 clones, more than 75% of them singletons. Sequencing used PBMCs or T cells enriched from blood (not recorded which). The source is a woman aged 30 to 39 who had recovered from COVID-19.

The rearrangement links TRBV9 to TRBJ2-7; the match to TRBD2 covers 7 bases. The germline CDR1 and CDR2 sequences are SGDLS and YYNGEE. The CDR3 is made up of 16 amino acids. The trim removed 0 bases at V and 0 bases at J, leaving 6 bases unmatched. DNA for the CDR3: TGTGCCAGCAGCGTAGATAGCGGGCTAACCTCCTACGAGCAGTACTTC. It yields the protein CASSVDSGLTSYEQYF.

This clone turned up a few times. The chain combines TRBV5-6 with TRBJ2-3, with a weak D call TRBD2 (5 bases). CDR1 and CDR2 from the germline V gene are SGHDT and YYEEEE. The length of the CDR3 is 15 residues. Trimming cost V 0 bases and J 6 bases, with 14 bases left between them. The CDR3 loop is CASSLGGRSRDTQYF. CDR3 DNA: TGTGCCAGCAGCTTGGGCGGGCGGAGTCGGGATACGCAGTATTTT. Complete variable domain (other parts from reference TRBV5-6 and TRBJ2-3): DAGVTQSPTHLIKTRGQQVTLRCSPKSGHDTVSWYQQALGQGPQFIFQYYEEEERQRGNFPDRFSGHQFPNYSSELNVNALLLGDSALYLCASSLGGRSRDTQYFGPGTRLTVL.

The chain is built from TRBV18 and TRBJ2-7, with 7 bases lining up with TRBD1. The V gene's germline CDR1 is KGHSH and CDR2 LQKENI. Unmatched junction bases numbered 8, after V lost 4 bases and J lost 2 bases. The CDR3 is made up of 15 amino acids. The CDR3 DNA follows: TGTGCCAGCTCACTTCGTGGGCAGGGGGCCTACGAGCAGTACTTC. Translation: CASSLRGQGAYEQYF.

The CDR3 sequence is CASSFSLAGAYNEQFF. The CDR3 region has the DNA TGTGCCAGTAGTTTTAGCCTAGCGGGGGCCTACAATGAGCAGTTCTTC. V is TRBV19 and J is TRBJ2-1, with 10 positions matching TRBD2. Germline CDR1 is LNHDA and CDR2 is SQIVND (reference sequence). This CDR3 region has 16 residues. The trim removed 5 bases at V and 2 bases at J, leaving 6 bases unmatched.

The chain has TRBV2 and TRBJ1-2; D is possibly TRBD1 (6 bases). V shed 6 bases and J shed 5 bases, with 16 bases lying between them. The CDR3 spans 14 residues. CDR1 SNHLY and CDR2 FYNNEI come from the germline V gene. CDR3 amino acids: CASSQETGGYGYTF. CDR3 in DNA: TGTGCCAGCAGCCAAGAGACAGGCGGGTATGGCTACACCTTC.

The chain is built from TRBV29-1 and TRBJ1-1; tentative D call: TRBD1 (6 bases). The ends were cut back, 4 bases at V and 6 bases at J, with 12 bases in the middle. The germline gives CDR1 SQVTM, CDR2 ANQGSEA. The CDR3 contains 12 residues. This CDR3 is CSVALEGAEAFF. The CDR3 DNA reads as TGCAGCGTTGCTCTTGAGGGGGCTGAAGCTTTCTTT.

The chain joins TRBV30 to TRBJ1-6, with TRBD1 matching 9 bases. V lost 2 bases and J lost 6; bases outside the gene matches: 2. The length of the CDR3 is 14 residues. Germline CDR1 GTSNPN, CDR2 SVGIG (reference sequence). The CDR3 DNA reads as TGTGCCTGGAGTCAGGACAGGGGTAATTCACCCCTCCACTTT. It is translated as CAWSQDRGNSPLHF.